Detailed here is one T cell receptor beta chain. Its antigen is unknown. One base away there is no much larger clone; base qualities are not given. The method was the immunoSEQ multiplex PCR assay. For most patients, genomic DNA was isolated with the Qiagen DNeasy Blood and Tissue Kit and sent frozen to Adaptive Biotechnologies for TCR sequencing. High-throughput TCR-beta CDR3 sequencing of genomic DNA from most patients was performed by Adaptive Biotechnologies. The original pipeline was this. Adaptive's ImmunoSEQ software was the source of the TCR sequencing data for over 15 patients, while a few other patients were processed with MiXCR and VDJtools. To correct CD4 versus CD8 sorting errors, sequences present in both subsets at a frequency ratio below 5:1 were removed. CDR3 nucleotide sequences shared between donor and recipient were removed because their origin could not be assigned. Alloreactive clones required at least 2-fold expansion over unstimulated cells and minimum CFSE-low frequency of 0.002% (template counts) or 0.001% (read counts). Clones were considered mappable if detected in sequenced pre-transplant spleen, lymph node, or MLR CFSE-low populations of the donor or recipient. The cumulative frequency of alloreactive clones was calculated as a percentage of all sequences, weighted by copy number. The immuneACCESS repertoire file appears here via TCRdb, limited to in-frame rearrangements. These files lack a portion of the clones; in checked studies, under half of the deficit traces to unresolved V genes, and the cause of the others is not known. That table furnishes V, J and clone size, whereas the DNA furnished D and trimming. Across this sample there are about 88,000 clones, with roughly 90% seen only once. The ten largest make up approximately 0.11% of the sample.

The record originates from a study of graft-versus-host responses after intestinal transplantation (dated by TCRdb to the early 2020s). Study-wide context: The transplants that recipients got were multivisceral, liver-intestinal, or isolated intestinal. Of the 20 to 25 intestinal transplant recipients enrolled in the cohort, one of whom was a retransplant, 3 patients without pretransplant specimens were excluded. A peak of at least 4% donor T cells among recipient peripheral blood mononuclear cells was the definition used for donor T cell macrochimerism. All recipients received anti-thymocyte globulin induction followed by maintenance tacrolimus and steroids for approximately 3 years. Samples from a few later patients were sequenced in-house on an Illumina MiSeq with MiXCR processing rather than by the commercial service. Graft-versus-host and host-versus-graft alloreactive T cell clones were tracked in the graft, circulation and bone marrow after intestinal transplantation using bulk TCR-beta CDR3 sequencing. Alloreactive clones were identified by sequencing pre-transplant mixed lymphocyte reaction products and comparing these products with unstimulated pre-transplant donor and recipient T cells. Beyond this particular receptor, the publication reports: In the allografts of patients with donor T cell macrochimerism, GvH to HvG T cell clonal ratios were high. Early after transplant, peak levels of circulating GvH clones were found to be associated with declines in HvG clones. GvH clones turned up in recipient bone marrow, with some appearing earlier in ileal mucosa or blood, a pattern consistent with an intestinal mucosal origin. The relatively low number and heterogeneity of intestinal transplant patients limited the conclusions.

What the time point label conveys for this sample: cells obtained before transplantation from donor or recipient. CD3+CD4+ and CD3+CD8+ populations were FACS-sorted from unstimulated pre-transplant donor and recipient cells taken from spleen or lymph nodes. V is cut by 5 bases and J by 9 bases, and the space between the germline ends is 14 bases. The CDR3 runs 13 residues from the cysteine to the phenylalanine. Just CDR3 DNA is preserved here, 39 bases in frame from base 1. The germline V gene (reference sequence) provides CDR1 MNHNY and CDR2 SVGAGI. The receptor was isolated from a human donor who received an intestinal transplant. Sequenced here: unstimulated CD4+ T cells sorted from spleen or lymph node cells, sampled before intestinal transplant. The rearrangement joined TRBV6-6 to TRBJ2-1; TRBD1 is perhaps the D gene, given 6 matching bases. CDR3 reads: CASSHNQGSEQFF. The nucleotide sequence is TGTGCCAGCAGTCACAACCAGGGGAGTGAGCAGTTCTTC.